These 30 T cell receptor beta chains were sequenced from one sample in a study of T cell changes during pregnancy in multiple sclerosis. Repertoires were generated with immunoSEQ multiplex PCR, while TCRdb's copy carries only in-frame clones and drops some. This table holds 80,000 or so clones, 94% found once. The sample consisted of peripheral blood, taken in the second trimester of pregnancy. The receptors originated from a female donor in good health, enrolled as a control in a pregnancy study.

The J gene is TRBJ2-1, the V gene TRBV5-1; TRBD2 matches at 13 bases. Germline V gene data show CDR1 as SGHRS and CDR2 as YFSETQ. Losses at the gene ends were 4 bases for V and 0 bases for J; bases not matched to a gene: 7. The CDR3 is 18 residues long. For the CDR3, the DNA is TGCGCCAGCAGCATGCGACGGACTAGCGGGAGCTCCTACAATGAGCAGTTCTTC. It translates to CASSMRRTSGSSYNEQFF.

The chain combines TRBV13 with TRBJ2-7; 10 bases align to TRBD1. V dropped 3 bases and J dropped 3; count of bases not matched to a gene: 5. Germline CDR1 PRHDT, CDR2 FYEKMQ (reference sequence). This CDR3 contains 15 residues. The CDR3, as DNA: TGTGCCAGCAGCTTTCCGACAGGGGGCAACTACGAGCAGTACTTC. It codes for CASSFPTGGNYEQYF.

V and J are TRBV27 and TRBJ2-7, with a possible D match to TRBD2 (6 bases). This CDR3 has 14 residues. The V and J ends lost 4 bases and 5 bases respectively, with 15 bases between them. The V gene's germline CDR1 is MNHEY and CDR2 SMNVEV (reference sequence). For the CDR3, the DNA is TGTGCCAGCAGTTGGGACTTCGAGACCCACGAGCAGTACTTC. It encodes CASSWDFETHEQYF.

The count of this clone is one. This chain connects TRBV6-5 to TRBJ2-4; tentatively, D is TRBD2 (5 bases). V was clipped by 0 bases and J by 7 bases, with 13 bases between them. This CDR3 is built from 15 residues. CDR1 is MNHEY and CDR2 is SVGAGI in the germline V gene. This chain's CDR3 is CASSYSEAVGNIQYF. CDR3 sequence (DNA): TGTGCCAGCAGTTACTCGGAGGCGGTTGGTAACATTCAGTACTTC.

The rearrangement uses TRBV5-1 and TRBJ2-1; 13 nucleotides align to TRBD2. CDR1 and CDR2 from the germline V gene are SGHRS and YFSETQ. CDR3 size: 16 residues. J was trimmed by 8 bases and V by 3 bases; bases with no gene match: 8. CDR3 in amino acids: CASSSGLAGRWYEQFF. The DNA for the CDR3 is TGCGCCAGCAGCTCGGGACTAGCGGGACGGTGGTATGAGCAGTTCTTC.

Comments on this clone: The same CDR3 also results from other DNA sequences found in this sample. V and J are TRBV5-1 and TRBJ2-5; a weak D match, TRBD1 (5 bases). The CDR3 covers 13 residues. Germline-derived CDR1 and CDR2 are SGHRS and YFSETQ. Trimming took off 1 base at V and 2 bases at J, with 6 bases between the two ends. This CDR3 is CASSLQGQETQYF. The CDR3, as DNA: TGCGCCAGCAGCTTGCAGGGACAAGAGACCCAGTACTTC.

V gene TRBV11-2 combines with J gene TRBJ1-1; a possible D gene is TRBD1 (6 bases). CDR3 length: 17 amino acids. Germline V CDR1 and CDR2: SGHAT, FQNNGV. V lost 1 base, J lost 4 bases, and 19 bases lay in between. CDR3 region: CASSLGPTGGRGTEAFF. DNA for the CDR3: TGTGCCAGCAGCTTAGGACCGACAGGCGGTAGGGGCACTGAAGCTTTCTTT.

The chain combines TRBV2 with TRBJ2-5; D is uncertain. V gave up 3 bases and J gave up 5 bases, with 10 bases separating them. This CDR3 comprises 13 residues. The V gene's germline CDR1 is SNHLY and CDR2 FYNNEI. In DNA, the CDR3 is TGTGCCAGCAGTGATAATTTAATGGAGACCCAGTACTTC. Translation gives CASSDNLMETQYF.

This clone was counted once. In the same sample, other DNA sequences code for this CDR3. The chain is built from TRBV5-1 and TRBJ2-7; unclear D gene. This CDR3 region has 12 residues. The germline V gene has CDR1 SGHRS and CDR2 YFSETQ. The V end was cut by 1 base, the J end by 3 bases, with 5 bases between. The CDR3 loop is CASSLPGYEQYF. The CDR3 DNA is TGCGCCAGCAGCTTGCCGGGCTACGAGCAGTACTTC. Complete variable domain (other parts from reference TRBV5-1 and TRBJ2-7): KAGVTQTPRYLIKTRGQQVTLSCSPISGHRSVSWYQQTPGQGLQFLFEYFSETQRNKGNFPGRFSGRQFSNSRSEMNVSTLELGDSALYLCASSLPGYEQYFGPGTRLTVT.

V and J are TRBV10-3 and TRBJ1-5; D is possibly TRBD1 (5 bases). From germline, CDR1 is ENHRY and CDR2 SYGVKD. The V end was cut by 2 bases, the J end by 6 bases, with 14 bases between. The CDR3 runs to 15 residues. The CDR3 protein is CAISEDSPAGQPQHF. CDR3 sequence (DNA): TGTGCCATCAGTGAGGACAGCCCGGCCGGTCAGCCCCAGCATTTT.

J is TRBJ1-4 and V is TRBV28, with D unclear. CDR1 and CDR2 (germline): MDHEN, SYDVKM. This CDR3 has 12 amino acids. With 2 bases removed from V and 6 bases from J, the gap between germline ends came to 4 bases. The CDR3 bases are TGTGCCAGCAGTTTAACGGATGAAAAACTGTTTTTT. Its protein is CASSLTDEKLFF. Full variable domain (rest looked up from reference TRBV28 and TRBJ1-4): DVKVTQSSRYLVKRTGEKVFLECVQDMDHENMFWYRQDPGLGLRLIYFSYDVKMKEKGDIPEGYSVSREKKERFSLILESASTNQTSMYLCASSLTDEKLFFGSGTQLSVL.

This chain uses TRBV6-6 with TRBJ2-1; tentatively, D is TRBD2 (6 bases). CDR3 length: 14 residues. The V and J ends lost 4 bases and 0 bases respectively, with 7 bases between them. The V gene's germline CDR1 is MNHNY and CDR2 SVGAGI (reference sequence). CDR3 DNA: TGTGCCAGCAGTTCGACTAGCTCCTACAATGAGCAGTTCTTC. Its translation: CASSSTSSYNEQFF.

This chain uses TRBV6-1 with TRBJ2-7, with 9 bases matching TRBD1. V dropped 4 bases and J dropped 5; count of bases not matched to a gene: 3. Germline CDR1 reads MNHNS; CDR2 reads SASEGT. The CDR3 is 13 residues long. In nucleotides, the CDR3 is TGTGCCAGCAGTGGCTGGGACAGGGACGAGCAGTACTTC. Amino acid sequence: CASSGWDRDEQYF.

V and J are TRBV30 and TRBJ1-3; TRBD1 matches 9 bases. V lost 2 bases to trimming and J lost 0 bases; unmatched junction nucleotides: 5. This CDR3 comprises 16 residues. CDR1 is GTSNPN and CDR2 is SVGIG in the germline V gene (reference sequence). The CDR3 here is CAWSPGTGHSGNTIYF. CDR3 coding DNA: TGTGCCTGGAGTCCCGGGACAGGGCACTCTGGAAACACCATATATTTT.

The J gene is TRBJ1-1, the V gene TRBV4-1; D perhaps matches TRBD1 (5 bases). Trimming took off 0 bases at V and 5 bases at J, with 10 bases between the two ends. The CDR3 is made up of 14 amino acids. CDR1 is MGHRA, CDR2 YSYEKL, per germline. The CDR3 nucleotides are TGCGCCAGCAGCCAAGATTCATACAGGACTGAAGCTTTCTTT. Protein product: CASSQDSYRTEAFF.

The V and J genes are TRBV10-3 and TRBJ1-1; the D gene is possibly TRBD1 (6 bases). Germline V gene data show CDR1 as ENHRY and CDR2 as SYGVKD. This CDR3 is built from 14 residues. Trimming took off 8 bases at V and 4 bases at J, with 17 bases between the two ends. The CDR3 loop is CAIAGEGGATEAFF. The DNA for the CDR3 is TGTGCCATCGCGGGCGAAGGGGGAGCCACTGAAGCTTTCTTT.

This clone has just one count. This CDR3 is CASSPSGQPGGYTF. As DNA, the CDR3 is TGTGCCAGCAGCCCTAGCGGACAACCAGGTGGCTACACCTTC. The chain joins TRBV9 to TRBJ1-2; perhaps TRBD1 as D (5 bases). CDR3 length: 14 residues. Germline lookup yields CDR1 SGDLS and CDR2 YYNGEE. The V end lost 4 bases, the J end lost 7 bases, and 17 bases lay between the germline ends.

The chain recombines TRBV5-6 with TRBJ2-7, with 9 bases aligning to TRBD1. The CDR3 loop spans 17 amino acids. V gave up 1 base and J gave up 4 bases; unmatched junction bases: 12. In germline, CDR1 is SGHDT, CDR2 YYEEEE. CDR3 in amino acids: CASSLIQGAGSFYEQYF. CDR3 bases: TGTGCCAGCAGCTTGATACAGGGGGCAGGCTCCTTTTACGAGCAGTACTTC.

In nucleotides, the CDR3 is TGTGCCAGCAGCCTAAGGGGGGGGCTGACCACAGATACGCAGTATTTT. It codes for CASSLRGGLTTDTQYF. V gene TRBV4-2 combines with J gene TRBJ2-3; D is possibly TRBD2 (7 bases). Germline CDR1 reads LGHNA; CDR2 reads YNFKEQ. V was trimmed by 4 bases and J by 2 bases, leaving 16 bases between them. The CDR3 totals 16 residues.

V usage is TRBV30 and J usage is TRBJ2-1; 10 bases map to TRBD2. J was trimmed by 4 bases and V by 5 bases; bases with no gene match: 5. There are 14 residues in the CDR3. CDR1 is GTSNPN and CDR2 is SVGIG in the germline V gene (reference sequence). CDR3 amino acids: CAWVKRGGYNEQFF. The CDR3 bases are TGTGCCTGGGTTAAGCGGGGGGGGTACAATGAGCAGTTCTTC.

This clone has a single count. The sample holds other DNA sequences that translate to the same CDR3. This chain uses TRBV2 with TRBJ2-5; no clear D gene. The CDR3 length is 12 residues. Germline CDR1 is SNHLY and CDR2 is FYNNEI. Between the trimmed V and J ends, which lost 4 bases and 5 bases, there was a span of 8 bases. CDR3 residues: CASSVVRETQYF. The CDR3 DNA reads TGTGCCAGCAGTGTAGTACGTGAGACCCAGTACTTC. The whole variable domain, remainder taken from reference TRBV2 and TRBJ2-5, is EPEVTQTPSHQVTQMGQEVILRCVPISNHLYFYWYRQILGQKVEFLVSFYNNEISEKSEIFDDQFSVERPDGSNFTLKIRSTKLEDSAMYFCASSVVRETQYFGPGTRLLVL.

This clone was observed a single time. The chain combines TRBV10-3 with TRBJ2-7; 8 bases are shared with TRBD2. The ends lost 2 bases at V and 3 bases at J; junction bases unmatched: 6. Germline CDR1 is ENHRY and CDR2 is SYGVKD. The CDR3 runs 15 residues. The chain's CDR3 is CAISEARGGLYEQYF. The CDR3 DNA sequence: TGTGCCATCAGTGAGGCCCGGGGGGGACTCTACGAGCAGTACTTC.

The rearrangement uses TRBV6-5 and TRBJ2-5, with 10 bases lining up with TRBD2. Germline trimming cut 6 bases from V and 4 bases from J; bases unmatched to any gene: 8. Germline CDR1 reads MNHEY; CDR2 reads SVGAGI. This CDR3 region has 15 residues. The CDR3 nucleotides read TGTGCCAGCAGAAGTCTCTTAGCGGGAGGAGAGACCCAGTACTTC. This codes for CASRSLLAGGETQYF.

The rearrangement uses TRBV5-8 and TRBJ2-7, with D possibly TRBD1 on 6 matching bases. From germline, CDR1 is SGHTS and CDR2 YDEGEE. The CDR3 is 12 amino acids. Between the trimmed V and J ends, which lost 1 base and 6 bases, there was a span of 8 bases. The CDR3 protein is CASSLNRAEQYF. The CDR3 nucleotides are TGTGCCAGCAGCTTGAACAGGGCCGAGCAGTACTTC.

The V gene is TRBV5-1, the J gene TRBJ1-2; D is perhaps TRBD1 (5 bases). The CDR3 runs to 11 residues. The V end lost 3 bases, the J end lost 8 bases, and 8 bases lay between the germline ends. Germline CDR1 reads SGHRS; CDR2 reads YFSETQ. Written as DNA, the CDR3 is TGCGCCAGCAGCTCGGGGGGAGGCTACACCTTC. Translation: CASSSGGGYTF.

The chain uses TRBV6-1 and TRBJ2-7, with TRBD2 matching over 11 bases. The ends lost 4 bases at V and 7 bases at J; junction bases unmatched: 0. CDR3 length equals 12 residues. Germline V lookup: CDR1 MNHNS, CDR2 SASEGT. This chain's CDR3 is CASSGTSGEQYF. In DNA, the CDR3 is TGTGCCAGCAGTGGGACTAGCGGGGAGCAGTACTTC.

The V and J genes are TRBV27 and TRBJ2-2, with D perhaps TRBD2 (7 bases). This CDR3 is built from 14 residues. Germline V CDR1 and CDR2: MNHEY, SMNVEV (reference sequence). The germline V and J ends were trimmed by 5 bases and 4 bases, with 11 bases remaining between them. The CDR3 bases are TGTGCCAGCAGTCGGGGGGCTATCACCGGGGAGCTGTTTTTT. This gives the protein CASSRGAITGELFF.

This chain links TRBV28 with TRBJ1-2; D is unclear. CDR3 size: 13 residues. V was shortened by 6 bases and J by 3 bases, with 11 bases between the two germline ends. Germline V gives CDR1 MDHEN, CDR2 SYDVKM. CDR3 bases: TGTGCCAGCAGCCCACAGTTGGACTATGGCTACACCTTC. Translation gives CASSPQLDYGYTF.

V and J are TRBV21-1 and TRBJ1-5. TRBV21-1 is designated a pseudogene. The CDR3 has 16 residues. CDR3 sequence: CASSPPRRQGNQPQHF. The CDR3 nucleotides read TGTGCCAGCAGCCCCCCGAGGAGGCAGGGCAATCAGCCCCAGCATTTT.

This clone was recorded once. V is TRBV7-2 and J is TRBJ2-1; 12 nucleotides agree with TRBD2. The CDR3 is made up of 16 amino acids. Germline V lookup: CDR1 SGHTA, CDR2 FQGNSA. Trimming removed 4 bases from V and 8 bases from J; junction bases left unmatched: 9. The CDR3 sequence is CASSSTATSGSYEQFF. The CDR3 DNA reads as TGTGCCAGCAGCTCTACTGCGACTAGCGGGAGCTATGAGCAGTTCTTC.